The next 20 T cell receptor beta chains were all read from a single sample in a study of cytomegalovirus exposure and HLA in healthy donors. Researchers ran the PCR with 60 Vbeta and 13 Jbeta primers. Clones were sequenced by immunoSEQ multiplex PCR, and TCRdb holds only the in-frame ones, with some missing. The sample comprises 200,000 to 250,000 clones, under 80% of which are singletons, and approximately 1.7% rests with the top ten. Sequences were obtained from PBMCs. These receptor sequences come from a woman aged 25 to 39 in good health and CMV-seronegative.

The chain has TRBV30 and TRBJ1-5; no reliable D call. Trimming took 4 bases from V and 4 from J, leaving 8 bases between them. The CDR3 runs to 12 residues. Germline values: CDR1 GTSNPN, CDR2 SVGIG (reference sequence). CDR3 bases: TGTGCCTGGAAGACGGGGAATCAGCCCCAGCATTTT. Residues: CAWKTGNQPQHF.

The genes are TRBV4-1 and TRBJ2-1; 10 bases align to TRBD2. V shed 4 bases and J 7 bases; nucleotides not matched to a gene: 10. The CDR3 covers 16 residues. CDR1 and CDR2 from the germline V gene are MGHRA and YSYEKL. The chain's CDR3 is CASSPNPSGSYNEQFF. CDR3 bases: TGCGCCAGCAGCCCGAATCCTAGCGGGAGTTATAATGAGCAGTTCTTC.

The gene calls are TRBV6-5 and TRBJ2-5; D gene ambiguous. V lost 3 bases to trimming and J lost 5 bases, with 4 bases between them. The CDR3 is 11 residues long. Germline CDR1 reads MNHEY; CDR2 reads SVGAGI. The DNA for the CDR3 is TGTGCCAGCAGTTATTCGGAGACCCAGTACTTC. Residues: CASSYSETQYF.

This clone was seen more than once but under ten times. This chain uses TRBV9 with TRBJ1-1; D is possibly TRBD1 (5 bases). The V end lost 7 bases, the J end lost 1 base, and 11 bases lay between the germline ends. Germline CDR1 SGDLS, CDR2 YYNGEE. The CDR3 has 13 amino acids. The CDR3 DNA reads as TGTGCCAGCGCCGGACATACGAACACTGAAGCTTTCTTT. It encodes CASAGHTNTEAFF. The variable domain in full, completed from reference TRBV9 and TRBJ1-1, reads DSGVTQTPKHLITATGQRVTLRCSPRSGDLSVYWYQQSLDQGLQFLIQYYNGEERAKGNILERFSAQQFPDLHSELNLSSLELGDSALYFCASAGHTNTEAFFGQGTRLTVV.

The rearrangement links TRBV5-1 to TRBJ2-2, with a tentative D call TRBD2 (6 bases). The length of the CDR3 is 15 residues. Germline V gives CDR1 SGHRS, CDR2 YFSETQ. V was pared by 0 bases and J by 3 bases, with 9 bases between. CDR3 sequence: CASSLVAVDTGELFF. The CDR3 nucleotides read TGCGCCAGCAGCTTGGTAGCGGTGGACACCGGGGAGCTGTTTTTT.

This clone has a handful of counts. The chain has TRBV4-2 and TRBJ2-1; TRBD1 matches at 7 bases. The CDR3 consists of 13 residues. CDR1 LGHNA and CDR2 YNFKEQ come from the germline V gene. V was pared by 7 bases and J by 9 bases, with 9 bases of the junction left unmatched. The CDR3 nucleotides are TGTGCCAGCAAGACTACAGGGGCCGGTGAGCAGTTCTTC. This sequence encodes CASKTTGAGEQFF.

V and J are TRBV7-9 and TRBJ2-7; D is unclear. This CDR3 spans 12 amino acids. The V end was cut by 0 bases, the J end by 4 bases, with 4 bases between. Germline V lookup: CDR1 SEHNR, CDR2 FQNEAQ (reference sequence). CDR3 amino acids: CASSLATYEQYF. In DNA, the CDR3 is TGTGCCAGCAGCTTAGCAACTTACGAGCAGTACTTC.

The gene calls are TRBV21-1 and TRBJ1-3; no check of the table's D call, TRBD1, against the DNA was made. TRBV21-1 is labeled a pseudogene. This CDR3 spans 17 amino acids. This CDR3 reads CGSSSAGASSSGNTIYF. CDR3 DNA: TGTGGCAGCAGCTCGGCAGGGGCTTCCAGCTCTGGAAACACCATATATTTT.

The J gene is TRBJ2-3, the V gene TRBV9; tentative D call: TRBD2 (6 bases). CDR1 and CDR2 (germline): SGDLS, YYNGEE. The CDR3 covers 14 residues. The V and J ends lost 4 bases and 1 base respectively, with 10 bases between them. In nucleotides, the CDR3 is TGTGCCAGCAGCATCCCGGGAGGCACAGATACGCAGTATTTT. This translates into CASSIPGGTDTQYF.

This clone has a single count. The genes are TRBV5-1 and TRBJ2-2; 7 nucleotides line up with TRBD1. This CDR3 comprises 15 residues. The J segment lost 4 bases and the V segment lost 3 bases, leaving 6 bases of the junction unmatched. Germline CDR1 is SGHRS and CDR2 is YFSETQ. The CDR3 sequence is CASSSTYRGTGELFF. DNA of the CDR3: TGCGCCAGCAGCTCAACTTACAGGGGCACCGGGGAGCTGTTTTTT.

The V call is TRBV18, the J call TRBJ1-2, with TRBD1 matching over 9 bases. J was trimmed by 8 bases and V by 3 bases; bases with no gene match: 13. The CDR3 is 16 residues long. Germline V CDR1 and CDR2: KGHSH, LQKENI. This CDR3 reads CASSPETGGNLKGYTF. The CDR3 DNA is TGTGCCAGCTCACCCGAGACAGGGGGTAACCTTAAGGGCTACACCTTC.

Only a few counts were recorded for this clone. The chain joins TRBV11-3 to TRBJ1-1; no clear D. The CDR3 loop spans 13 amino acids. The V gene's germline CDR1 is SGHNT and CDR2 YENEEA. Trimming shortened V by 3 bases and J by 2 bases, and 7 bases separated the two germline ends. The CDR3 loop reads CASSFSPNTEAFF. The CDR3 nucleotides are TGTGCCAGCAGCTTTTCCCCAAACACTGAAGCTTTCTTT.

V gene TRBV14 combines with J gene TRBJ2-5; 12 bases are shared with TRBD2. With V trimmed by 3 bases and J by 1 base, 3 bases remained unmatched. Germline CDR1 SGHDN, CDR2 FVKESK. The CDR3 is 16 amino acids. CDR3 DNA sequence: TGTGCCAGCAGCCACGGACTAGCGGGGTCCCAAGAGACCCAGTACTTC. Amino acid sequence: CASSHGLAGSQETQYF. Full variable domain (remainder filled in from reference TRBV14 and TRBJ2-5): EAGVTQFPSHSVIEKGQTVTLRCDPISGHDNLYWYRRVMGKEIKFLLHFVKESKQDESGMPNNRFLAERTGGTYSTLKVQPAELEDSGVYFCASSHGLAGSQETQYFGPGTRLLVL.

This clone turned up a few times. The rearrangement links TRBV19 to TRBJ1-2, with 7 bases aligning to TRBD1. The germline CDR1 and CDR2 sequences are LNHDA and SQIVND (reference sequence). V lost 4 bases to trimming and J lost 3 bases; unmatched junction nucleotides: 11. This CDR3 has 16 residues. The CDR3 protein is CASSTQTGTVYYGYTF. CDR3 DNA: TGTGCCAGTAGTACACAGACAGGGACTGTGTACTATGGCTACACCTTC.

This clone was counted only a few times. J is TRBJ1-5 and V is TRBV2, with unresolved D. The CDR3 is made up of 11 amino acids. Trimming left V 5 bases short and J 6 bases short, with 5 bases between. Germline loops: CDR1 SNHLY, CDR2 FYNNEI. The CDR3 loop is CASSRGQPQHF. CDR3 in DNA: TGTGCCAGCAGTCGGGGTCAGCCCCAGCATTTT.

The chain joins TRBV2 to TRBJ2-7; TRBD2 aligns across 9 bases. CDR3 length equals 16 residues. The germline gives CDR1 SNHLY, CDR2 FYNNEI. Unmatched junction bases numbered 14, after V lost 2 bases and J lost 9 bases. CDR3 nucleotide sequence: TGTGCCAGCAGTGAATCTAGCGGGACCAAATCTCCTCGGCAGTACTTC. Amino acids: CASSESSGTKSPRQYF.

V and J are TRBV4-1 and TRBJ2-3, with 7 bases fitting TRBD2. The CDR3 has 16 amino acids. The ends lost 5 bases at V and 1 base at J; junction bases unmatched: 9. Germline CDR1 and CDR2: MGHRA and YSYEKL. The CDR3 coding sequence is TGCGCCAGCAGCACCCGCGTGCTAGCGGGCACAGATACGCAGTATTTT. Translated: CASSTRVLAGTDTQYF.

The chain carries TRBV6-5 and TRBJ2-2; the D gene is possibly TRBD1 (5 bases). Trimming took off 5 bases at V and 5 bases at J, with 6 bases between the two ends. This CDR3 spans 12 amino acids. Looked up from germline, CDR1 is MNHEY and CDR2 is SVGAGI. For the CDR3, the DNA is TGTGCCAGCAGTACAGGAACCGGGGAGCTGTTTTTT. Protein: CASSTGTGELFF.

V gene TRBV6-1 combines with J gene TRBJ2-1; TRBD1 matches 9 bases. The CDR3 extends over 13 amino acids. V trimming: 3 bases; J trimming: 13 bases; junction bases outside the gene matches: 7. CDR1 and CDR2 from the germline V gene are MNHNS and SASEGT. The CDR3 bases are TGTGCCAGCAGTGACGCAACAGGGGGCAAACAGTTCTTC. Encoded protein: CASSDATGGKQFF.

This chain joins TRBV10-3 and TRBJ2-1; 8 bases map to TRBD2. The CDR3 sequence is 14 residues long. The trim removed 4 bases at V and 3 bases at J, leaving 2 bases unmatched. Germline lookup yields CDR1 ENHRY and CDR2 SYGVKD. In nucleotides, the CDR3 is TGTGCCATCAGTGCCCTAGCGGGCTACAATGAGCAGTTCTTC. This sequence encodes CAISALAGYNEQFF.